This section outlines one T cell receptor beta chain sequence together with its context. The CDR3 is made up of 15 amino acids. Germline V CDR1 and CDR2: MDHEN, SYDVKM. The ends lost 4 bases at V and 2 bases at J; junction bases unmatched: 6. The sample belongs to a study of blood T cell repertoires in COVID-19. Background on the study: The United States, Italy and Spain were the sources of the acute and convalescent COVID-19 samples.

Cohort placement rested on clinical history that participants reported themselves. Produced via immunoSEQ multiplex PCR; TCRdb's table is partial and in-frame only. The data contain over 350,000 clones, roughly nine tenths of them singletons. The sequenced material came from PBMCs or T cells enriched from blood (not recorded which). The origin of this receptor is a woman aged 18 to 35 with acute COVID-19. This rearrangement joins TRBV28 to TRBJ1-2; TRBD1 agrees at 8 bases. CDR3 sequence: CASSWTGPGNYGYTF. CDR3 in DNA: TGTGCCAGCAGTTGGACAGGGCCGGGGAACTATGGCTACACCTTC.